This T cell receptor beta chain was recovered during a study of T cells expressing NK-cell markers. Study-wide context: It was from sorted CD3+CD56+NKG2C+, CD3+CD56+NKG2C- and CD3+CD56-NKG2C+ T cells that TCR beta repertoires came.

Comment on this clonotype: The antigen remains undetermined.

TCRdb re-called the 5' RACE reads; every CDR3 protein appears as one record, without DNA. Seen in this sample are about 430,000 distinct CDR3 sequences; the ten most common clones hold roughly 1.4%. General study results and limits: The study did not resolve the HCMV specificity of expanded NKG2C+ T cell clones. Leadership of the CD3+CD56-NKG2C+ fraction also belonged to these clonotypes in several donors.

Sequencing was done on a sample of blood T cells: a sorted CD56 or NKG2C T cell subset, CD4+ or CD8+ T cells, or bulk PBMC T cells (not recorded which). This clonotype originated in a woman aged 50 to 65 in good health.

The CDR3 region is CASSRLTRDTQYF. The chain couples TRBV6-5 to TRBJ2-3; TCRdb outputs TRBD2, but without DNA this stays unchecked. This CDR3 region has 13 residues. The germline V gene has CDR1 MNHEY and CDR2 SVGAGI.